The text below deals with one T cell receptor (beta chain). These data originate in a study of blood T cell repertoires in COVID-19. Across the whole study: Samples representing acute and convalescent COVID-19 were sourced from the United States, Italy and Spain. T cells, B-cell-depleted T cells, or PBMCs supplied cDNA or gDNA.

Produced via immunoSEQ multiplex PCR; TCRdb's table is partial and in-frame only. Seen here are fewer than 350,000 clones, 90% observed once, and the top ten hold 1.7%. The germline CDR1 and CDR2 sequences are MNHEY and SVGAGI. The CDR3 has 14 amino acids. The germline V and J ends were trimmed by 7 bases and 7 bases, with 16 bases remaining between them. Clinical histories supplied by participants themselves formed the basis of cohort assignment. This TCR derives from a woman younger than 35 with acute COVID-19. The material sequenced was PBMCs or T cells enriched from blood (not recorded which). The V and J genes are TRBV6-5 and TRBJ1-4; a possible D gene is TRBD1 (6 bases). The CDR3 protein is CASNVDQGSEKLFF. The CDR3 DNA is TGTGCCAGCAACGTTGACCAGGGGAGTGAAAAACTGTTTTTT.